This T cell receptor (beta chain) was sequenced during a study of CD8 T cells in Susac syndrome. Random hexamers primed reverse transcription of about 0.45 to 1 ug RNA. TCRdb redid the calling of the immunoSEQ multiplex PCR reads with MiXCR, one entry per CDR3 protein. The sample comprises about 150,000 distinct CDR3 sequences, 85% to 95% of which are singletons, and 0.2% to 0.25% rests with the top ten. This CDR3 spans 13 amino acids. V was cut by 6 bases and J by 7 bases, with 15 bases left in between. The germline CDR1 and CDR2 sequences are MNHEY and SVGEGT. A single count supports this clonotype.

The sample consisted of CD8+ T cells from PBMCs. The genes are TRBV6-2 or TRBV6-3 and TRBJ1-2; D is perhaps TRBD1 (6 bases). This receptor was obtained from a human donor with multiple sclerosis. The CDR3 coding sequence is TGTGCCAGCAGACCACAGGGCCGGGGTGGCTACACCTTC. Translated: CASRPQGRGGYTF.